This T cell receptor (beta chain) was profiled in a study of T-cell reconstitution after alpha-beta-depleted transplantation in children. Findings and caveats of the study: About two months after transplant, alpha-beta T cells reportedly came from several hundred expanded graft clones.

For this clonotype: Its antigen is still unknown.

V was clipped by 4 bases and J by 2 bases, with 13 bases between them. The germline CDR1 and CDR2 sequences are MNHEY and SVGAGI. The CDR3 loop spans 15 amino acids. Unique molecular identifiers were used to barcode this TCRbeta library. TCRdb reprocessed the PCR reads via MiXCR and lists one record per CDR3 protein. The profile covers around 450,000 distinct CDR3 sequences, with around two fifths appearing a single time and 27% taken by the ten largest. V usage is TRBV6-5 and J usage is TRBJ2-3; D is possibly TRBD2 (6 bases). The origin of this receptor is a girl aged 2 to 10 with aplastic anemia, due to receive a stem cell transplant. The source material was PBMCs, sampled before TCRalphabeta/CD19-depleted stem cell transplant. CDR3 amino acids: CASSFPGLYTDTQYF. The CDR3 DNA follows: TGTGCCAGCAGTTTTCCGGGACTTTACACAGATACGCAGTATTTT.